Presented here are 11 T cell receptor beta chains from one specimen sequenced in a study of CD8 T cells in Susac syndrome. When the RNA was reverse transcribed, random hexamers were used with an input of about 0.5 to 1 ug. TCRdb independently ran MiXCR on the immunoSEQ multiplex PCR reads; one entry per CDR3 protein. The data show about 120,000 distinct CDR3 sequences, around 90% seen once. Sequenced material: CD4+ T cells from PBMCs. The receptors originated from a human donor in good health.

This chain joins TRBV3-1 and TRBJ2-1; 10 nucleotides line up with TRBD1. Germline assignment: CDR1 LGHDT and CDR2 YNNKEL (reference sequence). The CDR3 spans 15 residues. V trimming: 3 bases; J trimming: 6 bases; junction bases outside the gene matches: 5. The CDR3 nucleotides read TGTGCCAGCAGCCAGCACCGGGACAGGGGCAATGAGCAGTTCTTC. It specifies CASSQHRDRGNEQFF.

The chain joins TRBV10-3 to TRBJ2-1; D is perhaps TRBD1 or TRBD2 (5 bases each). CDR3 size: 16 residues. The V end was cut by 7 bases, the J end by 9 bases, with 25 bases between. The germline CDR1 and CDR2 sequences are ENHRY and SYGVKD. DNA of the CDR3: TGTGCCATCAACCCCCTTGGGTCGGCAGGGACGGGTGAGCAGTTCTTC. Protein: CAINPLGSAGTGEQFF.

The chain links TRBV18 to TRBJ2-7; 7 bases map to TRBD1. The CDR3 is made up of 15 amino acids. V lost 5 bases and J lost 2; bases outside the gene matches: 9. Germline values: CDR1 KGHSH, CDR2 LQKENI. Here the CDR3 reads CASSIGGPRAYEQYF. In nucleotides, the CDR3 is TGTGCCAGCTCAATAGGGGGCCCCCGGGCCTACGAGCAGTACTTC.

The table lists this clonotype with a count of one. This chain connects TRBV5-1 to TRBJ2-1; 12 nucleotides line up with TRBD1. The CDR3 contains 14 residues. V gave up 5 bases and J gave up 7 bases; unmatched junction bases: 4. The germline CDR1 and CDR2 sequences are SGHRS and YFSETQ. CDR3 residues: CASRGTGGTNEQFF. The CDR3 DNA reads TGCGCCAGCAGGGGGACAGGGGGCACGAATGAGCAGTTCTTC.

The chain uses TRBV29-1 and TRBJ2-4; TRBD1 is a possible D gene (6 bases). V was trimmed by 0 bases and J by 6 bases, leaving 6 bases between them. Looked up from germline, CDR1 is SQVTM and CDR2 is ANQGSEA. The CDR3 sequence is 12 residues long. CDR3 residues: CSVEEQGNIQYF. The CDR3 nucleotides are TGCAGCGTTGAAGAACAGGGAAACATTCAGTACTTC.

The rearrangement links TRBV20-1 to TRBJ2-1, with D possibly TRBD2 on 5 matching bases. Trimming cost V 6 bases and J 8 bases, with 14 bases left between them. Germline V lookup: CDR1 DFQATT, CDR2 SNEGSKA (reference sequence). The CDR3 runs 12 residues. This CDR3 is CSASLAADEQFF. The CDR3 DNA reads as TGCAGTGCAAGCCTAGCTGCCGATGAGCAGTTCTTC.

The chain employs TRBV7-8 and TRBJ2-3, with D tentatively TRBD2 (6 bases). There are 17 residues in the CDR3. CDR1 is SGHVS and CDR2 is FQNEAQ in the germline V gene. The ends were cut back, 0 bases at V and 0 bases at J, with 13 bases in the middle. CDR3 protein: CASSLALLGGSTDTQYF. Written as DNA, the CDR3 is TGTGCCAGCAGCTTAGCGCTCTTGGGGGGTAGCACAGATACGCAGTATTTT.

The gene calls are TRBV18 and TRBJ1-2; D is undetermined. In germline, CDR1 is KGHSH, CDR2 LQKENI. This CDR3 comprises 16 residues. Trimming removed 0 bases at V and 3 bases at J, with 14 bases between. The CDR3 coding sequence is TGTGCCAGCTCACCACCTTTGGGCACCTCTGACTATGGCTACACCTTC. This sequence encodes CASSPPLGTSDYGYTF.

The chain employs TRBV20-1 and TRBJ2-3; maybe TRBD2 (6 bases). The V end lost 1 base, the J end lost 2 bases, and 7 bases lay between the germline ends. CDR1 DFQATT and CDR2 SNEGSKA come from the germline V gene (reference sequence). This CDR3 region has 13 residues. The CDR3 loop reads CSARGGNTDTQYF. The DNA of the CDR3 is TGCAGTGCTAGAGGCGGGAACACAGATACGCAGTATTTT.

The rearrangement uses TRBV15 and TRBJ2-2; D unresolved. The V gene lost 0 bases and the J gene lost 7 bases, with 15 bases spanning the gap. Germline CDR1 and CDR2: LNHNV and YYDKDF (reference sequence). The CDR3 is 16 residues long. CDR3 sequence: CATSRDGFGAIGELFF. The CDR3 DNA reads as TGTGCCACCAGCAGAGATGGTTTTGGAGCGATCGGGGAGCTGTTTTTT.

The CDR3 DNA reads as TGTGCCAGCAGCCAAGATTTACCACTTAGGGGCAGGGCGGACACTGAAGCTTTCTTT. Translation: CASSQDLPLRGRADTEAFF. The V and J genes are TRBV3-1 and TRBJ1-1; TRBD1 might be the D (5 bases). Germline lookup yields CDR1 LGHDT and CDR2 YNNKEL (reference sequence). This CDR3 is 19 amino acids long. The V gene lost 0 bases and the J gene lost 3 bases, with 23 bases spanning the gap.